This is a list of T cell receptor beta chains from one sample in a study of T cells after yellow fever vaccination. TCRdb fed the 5' RACE reads into MiXCR, producing one record per CDR3 protein. Seen here are approximately 350,000 distinct CDR3 sequences, roughly 10% observed once, and the top ten hold less than 20%. The sample here was PBMCs, taken on the day of the first yellow fever vaccination. The source is a man younger than 35 who received the YFV17D yellow fever vaccine. The CDR3 runs from the conserved cysteine through the conserved F or W. D genes are given only for firm matches. Not all rows give a size; the values are once, few, many and, for expanded clones, a class.

TRBV4-2	TRBJ1-6	NA	NA	13	CASSPEDNSPLHF	TGTGCCAGCAGCCCGGAAGATAATTCACCCCTCCACTTT
TRBV7-3	TRBJ2-5	few	TRBD1	15	CASSLGTGQEETQYF	TGTGCCAGCAGCTTAGGGACAGGGCAGGAAGAGACCCAGTACTTC
TRBV5-6	TRBJ2-1	few	NA	13	CASSLEYGARRFF	TGTGCCAGCAGCTTGGAATACGGGGCCAGACGATTCTTC
TRBV9	TRBJ2-2	few	NA	15	CASSASHVNTGELFF	TGTGCCAGCAGCGCCTCACATGTGAACACCGGGGAGCTGTTTTTT
TRBV7-9	TRBJ2-3	few	NA	14	CASSSQGSGDTQYF	TGTGCCAGCAGCTCACAGGGATCGGGAGATACGCAGTATTTT
TRBV20-1	TRBJ2-3	NA	TRBD2	13	CSAPPGGVDTQYF	TGCAGTGCTCCCCCGGGGGGGGTTGATACGCAGTATTTT
TRBV5-1	TRBJ1-1	NA	NA	13	CASAGLGDTEAFF	TGCGCCAGCGCGGGACTAGGGGACACTGAAGCTTTCTTT
TRBV25-1	TRBJ1-1	few	NA	14	CASSPVQKATEAFF	TGTGCCAGCAGCCCCGTACAGAAAGCCACTGAAGCTTTCTTT
TRBV4-3	TRBJ1-3	few	NA	17	CASSQLTDLYSGNTIYF	TGCGCCAGCAGCCAACTGACAGACCTCTACTCTGGAAACACCATATATTTT
TRBV7-2	TRBJ1-1	few	NA	13	CASSFTFWQPTFF	TGTGCCAGCAGCTTCACCTTCTGGCAACCTACTTTCTTT
TRBV12-3/TRBV12-4	TRBJ1-2	NA	NA	13	CASSPDMNYGYTF	TGTGCCAGCAGTCCGGACATGAACTATGGCTACACCTTC
TRBV13	TRBJ2-1	NA	NA	13	CASSPPDLNEQFF	TGTGCCAGCAGCCCTCCGGACCTGAATGAGCAGTTCTTC
TRBV29-1	TRBJ1-3	NA	NA	14	CSVDSAGPGNTIYF	TGCAGCGTTGATTCGGCAGGTCCTGGAAACACCATATATTTT
TRBV5-1	TRBJ2-3	NA	TRBD2	16	CASSRWTSGGGDTQYF	TGCGCCAGCAGCAGGTGGACTAGCGGGGGGGGAGATACGCAGTATTTT
TRBV5-1	TRBJ2-5	few	TRBD2	16	CASTPGLAGIQETQYF	TGCGCCAGCACCCCAGGACTAGCGGGAATACAAGAGACCCAGTACTTC
TRBV5-1	TRBJ2-1	few	NA	16	CASSTGTGSSYNEQFF	TGCGCCAGCAGCACGGGGACTGGGAGCTCCTACAATGAGCAGTTCTTC
TRBV20-1	TRBJ2-1	NA	TRBD2	16	CSARAGSGGYDNEQFF	TGCAGTGCTAGAGCGGGAAGCGGGGGGTATGACAATGAGCAGTTCTTC
TRBV7-2	TRBJ2-7	few	NA	12	CASSRFSYEQYF	TGTGCCAGCAGCCGATTCTCCTACGAGCAGTACTTC
TRBV10-3	TRBJ2-1	NA	TRBD2	16	CAISDAASGSYNEQFF	TGTGCCATCAGTGACGCTGCTAGCGGATCCTACAATGAGCAGTTCTTC
TRBV6-2/TRBV6-3	TRBJ2-1	few	NA	10	CASRGAQQFF	TGTGCCAGCAGGGGAGCCCAGCAGTTCTTC
TRBV11-2	TRBJ2-2	many	TRBD2	16	CASSLLAGPNTGELFF	TGTGCCAGCAGCTTATTAGCGGGCCCAAACACCGGGGAGCTGTTTTTT
TRBV7-2	TRBJ2-3	few	TRBD1	16	CASSLNGQGVADTQYF	TGTGCCAGCAGCTTAAACGGACAGGGGGTGGCAGATACGCAGTATTTT
TRBV19	TRBJ1-5	NA	NA	13	CASSIGTPLPQHF	TGTGCCAGTAGTATAGGGACACCGCTGCCCCAGCATTTT
TRBV29-1	TRBJ1-2	NA	NA	13	CSVVEGSNYGYTF	TGCAGCGTTGTAGAGGGCTCTAACTATGGCTACACCTTC
TRBV20-1	TRBJ2-1	few	TRBD2	14	CSAALGLVRGEQFF	TGCAGTGCTGCCCTTGGACTAGTTAGGGGTGAGCAGTTCTTC
TRBV11-2	TRBJ1-2	NA	NA	14	CASSLDGTDYGYTF	TGTGCCAGCAGCTTAGATGGGACGGACTATGGCTACACCTTC
TRBV4-1	TRBJ1-5	few	NA	15	CASSQHLGGAQPQHF	TGCGCCAGCAGCCAGCACCTGGGAGGAGCTCAGCCCCAGCATTTT
TRBV20-1	TRBJ1-2	few	NA	12	CSARDQVDGYTF	TGCAGTGCTAGAGATCAAGTAGATGGCTACACCTTC
TRBV7-2	TRBJ1-2	many	NA	13	CASSPDTNYGYTF	TGTGCCAGCAGCCCAGACACGAACTATGGCTACACCTTC
TRBV5-1	TRBJ2-3	NA	TRBD1	16	CASSLAGTGGADTQYF	TGCGCCAGCAGCTTGGCTGGCACAGGGGGCGCAGATACGCAGTATTTT
TRBV12-3/TRBV12-4	TRBJ2-1	few	TRBD2	16	CASSPIARLAGDEQFF	TGTGCCAGCAGCCCCATAGCCCGACTAGCGGGCGATGAGCAGTTCTTC
TRBV12-3/TRBV12-4	TRBJ2-7	NA	TRBD2	18	CASSLAPISGGGRWEQYF	TGTGCCAGCAGTTTAGCGCCAATTTCCGGGGGGGGCCGGTGGGAGCAGTACTTC
TRBV5-4	TRBJ2-5	few	TRBD2	15	CASSPLYSGAETQYF	TGTGCCAGCAGCCCCCTATATAGCGGGGCAGAGACCCAGTACTTC
TRBV21-1	TRBJ2-7	NA	NA	16	CASSKYLLAGYYEQYF	TGTGCCAGCAGCAAATACCTCCTAGCGGGGTACTACGAGCAGTACTTC
TRBV5-1	TRBJ1-5	NA	NA	16	CASSLAPTGSSQPQHF	TGCGCCAGCAGCTTGGCTCCGACAGGCTCGAGTCAGCCCCAGCATTTT
TRBV19	TRBJ2-7	NA	NA	11	CASSKRATGDF	TGTGCCAGTAGTAAAAGGGCAACGGGAGACTTC
TRBV20-1	TRBJ2-6	few	NA	15	CSARGGNSGANVLTF	TGCAGTGCTAGAGGGGGGAACTCTGGGGCCAACGTCCTGACTTTC
TRBV7-9	TRBJ1-3	NA	TRBD1	13	CASRWTGRNTIYF	TGTGCCAGCAGGTGGACAGGGAGAAACACCATATATTTT
TRBV7-2	TRBJ2-2	few	NA	13	CASSSPGSGELFF	TGTGCCAGCAGCTCCCCAGGGTCGGGGGAGCTGTTTTTT
TRBV12-3/TRBV12-4	TRBJ1-1	NA	NA	14	CASSFWGRGTEAFF	TGTGCCAGCAGTTTTTGGGGCAGGGGAACTGAAGCTTTCTTT
TRBV5-1	TRBJ2-1	NA	NA	16	CASSSGSSATYNEQFF	TGCGCCAGCAGCTCTGGATCTAGCGCGACCTACAATGAGCAGTTCTTC
TRBV19	TRBJ1-4	NA	TRBD1	13	CAVSGTGNEKLFF	TGTGCCGTTTCCGGGACAGGGAATGAAAAACTGTTTTTT
TRBV10-3	TRBJ1-2	few	NA	14	CAISSGTTNYGYTF	TGTGCCATCAGTAGCGGGACCACTAACTATGGCTACACCTTC
TRBV6-5	TRBJ2-2	NA	NA	15	CASRYRDILTGELFF	TGTGCCAGCAGATACCGGGACATACTCACCGGGGAGCTGTTTTTT
TRBV19	TRBJ1-5	NA	NA	11	CATRGSGPQHF	TGTGCCACTAGGGGGTCGGGGCCCCAGCATTTT
TRBV7-8	TRBJ1-1	NA	NA	13	CASSSVMNTEAFF	TGTGCCAGCAGCTCGGTCATGAACACTGAAGCTTTCTTT
TRBV5-1	TRBJ2-2	many	NA	15	CASSLSTEGTGELFF	TGCGCCAGCAGCCTAAGTACAGAAGGGACCGGGGAGCTGTTTTTT
TRBV7-9	TRBJ2-7	many	TRBD2	16	CASSFPERGQTYEQYF	TGTGCCAGCAGCTTTCCTGAGCGGGGCCAGACCTACGAGCAGTACTTC
TRBV13	TRBJ2-7	NA	TRBD2	14	CASSTGLAGFEQYF	TGTGCCAGCAGCACCGGACTAGCGGGGTTCGAGCAGTACTTC
TRBV5-1	TRBJ2-4	few	TRBD1	16	CASSPGDRGAKNIQYF	TGCGCCAGCAGCCCGGGGGACAGGGGAGCCAAAAACATTCAGTACTTC
TRBV29-1	TRBJ1-1	NA	NA	16	CSVERASIGVNTEAFF	TGCAGCGTTGAGAGGGCAAGTATCGGGGTGAACACTGAAGCTTTCTTT
TRBV4-3	TRBJ2-1	NA	TRBD2	16	CASSQGRIRGGNEQFF	TGCGCCAGCAGCCAAGGTCGAATTCGCGGGGGAAACGAGCAGTTCTTC